The T cell receptor (beta chain) described here comes from a study of blood T cell repertoires in COVID-19. Germline CDR1 reads SGHRS; CDR2 reads YFSETQ. This CDR3 contains 16 residues. Losses at the gene ends were 0 bases for V and 13 bases for J; bases not matched to a gene: 16. The authors' processing: How many nucleated cells were present was estimated from reference gene primer amplification. Generated by immunoSEQ multiplex PCR, the TCRdb table keeps only in-frame clones and is missing some. The V and J calls and clone size come from that table; D and trimming were worked out from the DNA. The sample contains about 480,000 clones, roughly 88% of which appear only once.

Specimen: PBMCs or T cells enriched from blood (not recorded which). V is TRBV5-1 and J is TRBJ1-2, with 9 bases identical to TRBD1. This sequence originates from a woman in her thirties or forties who had recovered from COVID-19. This CDR3 reads CASSLDYRDRVLLGTF. The CDR3 DNA follows: TGCGCCAGCAGCTTGGACTACCGGGACAGGGTCCTATTAGGCACCTTC.